The 17 T cell receptor beta chains below all came from one sample that was sequenced in a study of blood T cell repertoires in COVID-19. Profiling relied on immunoSEQ multiplex PCR, and the TCRdb table lists in-frame clones only, not all of them. The table records approximately 200,000 clones, 84% of them present only once. Material for sequencing was peripheral blood. These receptors all stem from a woman aged 55-69 years who had recovered from COVID-19.

In its sample, this clone was seen a few times. The gene calls are TRBV4-2 and TRBJ2-4; tentatively, D is TRBD1 (6 bases). The germline V gene encodes CDR1 LGHNA and CDR2 YNFKEQ. CDR3 length: 14 amino acids. V lost 5 bases and J lost 3, with 11 bases in between. CDR3 sequence (DNA): TGTGCCAGCAGCAACAGGGACGGCAAAAACATTCAGTACTTC. Translation: CASSNRDGKNIQYF.

The J gene is TRBJ2-5, the V gene TRBV7-2, with TRBD1 matching 8 bases. J lost 6 bases, V lost 4 bases, and 7 bases had no gene match. The CDR3 extends over 14 amino acids. Germline assignment: CDR1 SGHTA and CDR2 FQGNSA. The CDR3 nucleotides read TGTGCCAGCAGCTCCTCTCGACAGGGGAAGACCCAGTACTTC. Translating gives CASSSSRQGKTQYF.

The rearrangement uses TRBV9 and TRBJ2-1; 8 bases line up with TRBD1. The CDR3 consists of 17 residues. V dropped 4 bases and J dropped 2; count of bases not matched to a gene: 11. Germline CDR1 is SGDLS and CDR2 is YYNGEE. The CDR3 sequence is CASSSGPGTGAYNEQFF. Written as DNA, the CDR3 is TGTGCCAGCAGCTCCGGACCCGGGACAGGCGCCTACAATGAGCAGTTCTTC.

The chain is built from TRBV2 and TRBJ2-5; 13 nucleotides match TRBD2. The CDR3 length is 15 residues. V trimming: 11 bases; J trimming: 4 bases; junction bases outside the gene matches: 10. Germline V CDR1 and CDR2: SNHLY, FYNNEI. The CDR3 reads CAGSTSGGNRETQYF. DNA of the CDR3: TGTGCCGGCTCGACTAGCGGGGGGAATAGAGAGACCCAGTACTTC.

The chain has TRBV6-1 and TRBJ1-2; D is unclear. Germline CDR1 reads MNHNS; CDR2 reads SASEGT. The CDR3 consists of 15 residues. Trimming took off 2 bases at V and 4 bases at J, with 14 bases between the two ends. The CDR3 spells CASSEHRGSIYGYTF. The CDR3 nucleotides read TGTGCCAGCAGTGAACACAGAGGGTCTATCTATGGCTACACCTTC.

The V and J genes are TRBV7-2 and TRBJ2-7; D perhaps matches TRBD2 (6 bases). The V and J ends lost 4 bases and 2 bases respectively, with 9 bases between them. The germline gives CDR1 SGHTA, CDR2 FQGNSA. The CDR3 runs to 13 residues. CDR3 sequence reads: CASSSWRAYEQYF. CDR3 bases: TGTGCCAGCAGCTCCTGGAGGGCCTACGAGCAGTACTTC.

This clone was recorded at least ten times. The chain has TRBV6-5 and TRBJ1-5; 9 nucleotides agree with TRBD1. Germline V lookup: CDR1 MNHEY, CDR2 SVGAGI. The CDR3 has 13 residues. V gave up 6 bases and J gave up 6 bases; unmatched junction bases: 3. CDR3 in DNA: TGTGCCAGCAGCACAGGGGGCGGTCAGCCCCAGCATTTT. Translation gives CASSTGGGQPQHF.

The V and J genes are TRBV14 and TRBJ2-3, with 8 positions matching TRBD1. The V segment lost 5 bases and the J segment 4 bases; nucleotides outside the gene matches: 5. The CDR3 runs 14 residues. Germline V lookup: CDR1 SGHDN, CDR2 FVKESK. CDR3 sequence (DNA): TGTGCCAGCAGCAAGGACAGGGCGCCAGATACGCAGTATTTT. Translation gives CASSKDRAPDTQYF.

In its sample, this clone was seen once. The rearrangement uses TRBV27 and TRBJ1-4, with 7 bases identical to TRBD1. This CDR3 comprises 14 residues. The J segment lost 8 bases and the V segment lost 7 bases, leaving 10 bases of the junction unmatched. CDR1 MNHEY and CDR2 SMNVEV come from the germline V gene (reference sequence). The chain's CDR3 is CASTTGTAGEKLFF. In DNA, the CDR3 is TGTGCCAGCACCACCGGGACAGCAGGCGAAAAACTGTTTTTT.

The chain links TRBV3-1 (or the pseudogene TRBV3-2) to TRBJ2-5, with 11 nucleotides matching TRBD1. CDR1 and CDR2 (germline): LGHDT, YNNKEL (reference sequence). The junction had 11 bases not matched to a gene; V was cut back by 1 base and J by 4 bases. The length of the CDR3 is 18 residues. This CDR3 is CASSQVADRGLGGETQYF. The CDR3 DNA is TGTGCCAGCAGCCAAGTTGCGGACAGGGGGCTTGGAGGAGAGACCCAGTACTTC.

The CDR3: CASSLSQGFSYEQYF. The CDR3 nucleotides are TGTGCCAGCAGCTTAAGTCAGGGATTCTCCTACGAGCAGTACTTC. This sequence joins TRBV7-8 and TRBJ2-7; possibly TRBD1 for D (5 bases). The CDR3 spans 15 residues. V lost 2 bases, J lost 0 bases, and 11 bases lay in between. In germline, CDR1 is SGHVS, CDR2 FQNEAQ.

Points on this clone: One end of the junction varies from germline; a read error may be responsible. CDR3 nucleotide sequence: TGTGCCAGCAGCGCCCGGGACACCAATCAACCCCAGCATTTT. This sequence encodes CASSARDTNQPQHF. V gene TRBV7-9 combines with J gene TRBJ1-5; possibly TRBD1 for D (6 bases). CDR1 is SEHNR, CDR2 FQNEAQ, per germline (reference sequence). The CDR3 consists of 14 residues.

V and J are TRBV7-9 and TRBJ2-5; 10 bases are a match to TRBD2. The V gene's germline CDR1 is SEHNR and CDR2 FQNEAQ (reference sequence). After removal of 4 bases from V and 1 base from J, the junction contained 3 bases not matched to a gene. This CDR3 spans 15 amino acids. The CDR3 region is CASSSGTSAQETQYF. The CDR3 DNA reads as TGTGCCAGCAGCTCCGGGACTAGCGCCCAAGAGACCCAGTACTTC.

The rearrangement links TRBV2 to TRBJ2-3; 13 nucleotides agree with TRBD2. CDR1 is SNHLY and CDR2 is FYNNEI in the germline V gene. The CDR3 spans 17 residues. V gave up 7 bases and J gave up 1 base; unmatched junction bases: 8. CDR3 amino acids: CASITSGGAFGTDTQYF. The CDR3 DNA sequence: TGTGCCAGCATCACTAGCGGGGGGGCCTTCGGCACAGATACGCAGTATTTT. Complete variable domain (other parts from reference TRBV2 and TRBJ2-3): EPEVTQTPSHQVTQMGQEVILRCVPISNHLYFYWYRQILGQKVEFLVSFYNNEISEKSEIFDDQFSVERPDGSNFTLKIRSTKLEDSAMYFCASITSGGAFGTDTQYFGPGTRLTVL.

The chain links TRBV4-3 to TRBJ2-7; maybe TRBD1 (6 bases). V gave up 2 bases and J gave up 2 bases, with 13 bases separating them. There are 15 residues in the CDR3. CDR1 LGHNA and CDR2 YSLEER come from the germline V gene. CDR3 sequence reads: CASSQHNRAPYEQYF. The CDR3 DNA is TGCGCCAGCAGCCAACACAACAGGGCACCCTACGAGCAGTACTTC.

This clone was recorded a few times. The chain joins TRBV5-1 to TRBJ2-2; D is ambiguous. Germline V gene lookup returns CDR1 SGHRS and CDR2 YFSETQ. The CDR3 loop spans 13 amino acids. The germline V and J ends were trimmed by 6 bases and 7 bases, with 13 bases remaining between them. CDR3 sequence (DNA): TGCGCCAGCACAACCACTATAAGCGGGGAGCTGTTTTTT. Amino acids: CASTTTISGELFF.

The chain recombines TRBV12-5 with TRBJ2-7; D possibly corresponds to TRBD1 (5 bases). This CDR3 is 12 amino acids long. From germline, CDR1 is LGHNT and CDR2 FRNRAP. V was clipped by 5 bases and J by 5 bases, with 10 bases between them. As DNA, the CDR3 is TGTGCTAGTGGTGCAGGGCCCCACGAGCAGTACTTC. Translated, it gives CASGAGPHEQYF.